Listed here is a single T cell receptor beta chain. The antigen is undetermined. This record comes from a study of cytomegalovirus exposure and HLA in healthy donors. Study-wide results and caveats: Using a false discovery rate of 0.05, a later analysis showed that fewer than 20,000 TCR beta sequences were associated with HLA alleles.

The CDR3 runs 16 residues. Per germline, CDR1 SGHTA and CDR2 FQGTGA. Trimming stripped 2 bases from V and 0 bases from J, with 10 bases between. Donors had nominal health at sampling but likely had unrecorded immune exposures. PCR employed 60 Vbeta and 13 Jbeta primers. TCRdb keeps only in-frame clones here, not all; method: immunoSEQ multiplex PCR. The sample consists of approximately 160,000 clones, 68% of them appearing once. Material for sequencing was PBMCs. This chain links TRBV7-3 with TRBJ2-2; D is possibly TRBD1 (6 bases). This TCR was sampled from a man between 45 and 60 years old in good health and CMV-seronegative. CDR3 in amino acids: CASSLSGQTNTGELFF. The CDR3, as DNA: TGTGCCAGCAGCTTATCGGGACAAACGAACACCGGGGAGCTGTTTTTT.